This TCR beta chain is from a study of T cells in Graves' hyperthyroidism and ophthalmopathy. General study points: From stable hyperthyroidism, ophthalmopathy was separated by a 13 V-J model.

RNA transcripts served as the template for amplifying TCR beta CDR3 regions. HTBI primers drove first-round RT-PCR of the TCR CDR3. TCRdb re-called the multiplex PCR reads with MiXCR, one entry per CDR3 protein. The table includes about 510,000 distinct CDR3 sequences, around 15% detected once. Germline V gene sequence: CDR1 WSHSY, CDR2 SAAADI. Trimming pared 5 bases from V and 5 bases from J, leaving 18 bases between. The CDR3 is 15 residues long. This clonotype came up many times. Its antigen is not identified. Each patient was aged 18 to 65 and had newly diagnosed hyperthyroidism of under 2 months' duration. PBMCs were collected from an approximately 9 ml volume of fresh peripheral blood.

The source material was blood. The genes are TRBV10-2 and TRBJ1-1; perhaps TRBD1 as D (5 bases). The source of this sequence is a woman in her 40s with Graves' hyperthyroidism. This CDR3 reads CASSLPGGGRTEAFF. As DNA, the CDR3 is TGCGCCAGCAGTCTCCCCGGGGGGGGTCGGACTGAAGCTTTCTTT.